The 14 T cell receptor beta chains below all came from one sample that was sequenced in a study of shared clonotypes between healthy human individuals. The protocol was immunoSEQ multiplex PCR, while the TCRdb copy is restricted to in-frame clones and leaves out a portion. The sample holds roughly 1,800,000 clones, just under 95% seen once. Naive-designated CD8 cells lacked CD45RO, were positively enriched for CCR7, and omitted terminally differentiated effector memory CD45RA+ cells. The sample taken for sequencing was naive CD8+ T cells sorted from blood. The receptors originated from a man aged 18-30 years in good health.

This rearrangement joins TRBV30 to TRBJ1-2; D remains unclear. This CDR3 comprises 11 residues. Trimming left V 4 bases short and J 5 bases short, with 8 bases between. Germline lookup yields CDR1 GTSNPN and CDR2 SVGIG (reference sequence). The CDR3 DNA is TGTGCCTGGAACAAAGAGTATGGCTACACCTTC. This gives the protein CAWNKEYGYTF.

The gene calls are TRBV28 and TRBJ2-3, with TRBD1 identical over 7 bases. The trim removed 10 bases at V and 2 bases at J, leaving 12 bases unmatched. Germline V gives CDR1 MDHEN, CDR2 SYDVKM. This CDR3 comprises 15 residues. CDR3 nucleotides: TGTGCCACCCTCTCCGGGACAGACTACACAGATACGCAGTATTTT. It specifies CATLSGTDYTDTQYF.

This chain uses TRBV28 with TRBJ2-2; D is unclear. The germline V gene encodes CDR1 MDHEN and CDR2 SYDVKM. Trimming took 0 bases from V and 15 from J, leaving 14 bases between them. The CDR3 loop spans 13 amino acids. The CDR3 loop is CASSLWSQSSLFF. CDR3 DNA: TGTGCCAGCAGTTTATGGTCGCAGTCTTCTTTGTTTTTT.

This clone was found once. V usage is TRBV4-1 and J usage is TRBJ1-5; possibly TRBD1 for D (5 bases). CDR1 is MGHRA and CDR2 is YSYEKL in the germline V gene. The V end was cut by 4 bases, the J end by 6 bases, with 16 bases between. The CDR3 totals 15 residues. In nucleotides, the CDR3 is TGCGCCAGCAGCCTAAGCGCAGGGTTCACTCAGCCCCAGCATTTT. Translated: CASSLSAGFTQPQHF.

This clone appeared a single time. V and J are TRBV9 and TRBJ2-7; TRBD1 matches 10 bases. Germline V gene lookup returns CDR1 SGDLS and CDR2 YYNGEE. The length of the CDR3 is 15 residues. J gave up 5 bases and V 3 bases, and 8 bases lay outside the gene matches. The CDR3 DNA reads as TGTGCCAGCAGCGCTTCCGGGACAGGGGCCCACGAGCAGTACTTC. Translation gives CASSASGTGAHEQYF.

The rearrangement uses TRBV27 and TRBJ1-2; D unclear. Germline V gene lookup returns CDR1 MNHEY and CDR2 SMNVEV (reference sequence). V was trimmed by 4 bases and J by 8 bases, leaving 17 bases between them. This CDR3 has 14 residues. The CDR3 coding sequence is TGTGCCAGCAGTTACCGCGAGACACACGAGGGCTACACCTTC. Amino acids: CASSYRETHEGYTF.

This sequence joins TRBV2 and TRBJ1-4, with D tentatively TRBD1 (6 bases). Germline V gene sequence: CDR1 SNHLY, CDR2 FYNNEI. The CDR3 consists of 16 residues. Trimming shortened V by 2 bases and J by 8 bases, and 18 bases separated the two germline ends. The CDR3 nucleotides are TGTGCCAGCAGTGAACTGGGGGCGGGCGGAACGGAAAAACTGTTTTTT. Its protein is CASSELGAGGTEKLFF.

The chain uses TRBV5-1 and TRBJ2-1; D not resolved. This CDR3 comprises 14 residues. CDR1 and CDR2 from the germline V gene are SGHRS and YFSETQ. Trimming removed 4 bases at V and 6 bases at J, with 14 bases between. CDR3 bases: TGCGCCAGCAGCCTAGAGACCGCTTCCAATGAGCAGTTCTTC. As protein: CASSLETASNEQFF.

The chain employs TRBV27 and TRBJ2-3; 8 bases map to TRBD2. Germline V gene lookup returns CDR1 MNHEY and CDR2 SMNVEV (reference sequence). The CDR3 is 14 residues long. Unmatched junction bases numbered 7, after V lost 7 bases and J lost 4 bases. The CDR3 DNA sequence: TGTGCCAGCACCCCGGGGGGGGGCGCAGATACGCAGTATTTT. The encoded protein is CASTPGGGADTQYF.

This clone appeared a few times. The chain has TRBV4-1 and TRBJ1-2; D unclear. With 3 bases removed from V and 3 bases from J, the gap between germline ends came to 14 bases. CDR3 length: 15 amino acids. Germline assignment: CDR1 MGHRA and CDR2 YSYEKL. The DNA of the CDR3 is TGCGCCAGCAGCCACCCTAGTGTTCGGCACTATGGCTACACCTTC. It translates to CASSHPSVRHYGYTF.

The sample holds one count of this clone. This chain uses TRBV19 with TRBJ2-5; possible D gene TRBD1, 5 bases. Trimming took off 2 bases at V and 1 base at J, with 11 bases between the two ends. CDR3 length equals 15 residues. The germline gives CDR1 LNHDA, CDR2 SQIVND (reference sequence). The DNA for the CDR3 is TGTGCCAGTAGTATATGGCAGGGATCCCAAGAGACCCAGTACTTC. Protein: CASSIWQGSQETQYF.

The chain links TRBV5-1 to TRBJ1-1; 9 bases agree with TRBD1. Trimming took 4 bases from V and 3 from J; bases not matched to a gene: 4. The CDR3 is 14 residues long. Germline CDR1 SGHRS, CDR2 YFSETQ. Here the CDR3 DNA reads TGCGCCAGCAGCCTTAGACAGGGGGACACTGAAGCTTTCTTT. This gives the protein CASSLRQGDTEAFF.

The chain has TRBV6-1 and TRBJ2-7; the match to TRBD1 covers 8 bases. This CDR3 spans 14 amino acids. J gave up 3 bases and V 3 bases, and 4 bases lay outside the gene matches. Germline V gene lookup returns CDR1 MNHNS and CDR2 SASEGT. DNA for the CDR3: TGTGCCAGCAGTGAGGGACAGGCCCTCTACGAGCAGTACTTC. Its protein is CASSEGQALYEQYF.

This chain uses TRBV5-1 with TRBJ2-7, with D possibly TRBD1 on 5 matching bases. This CDR3 has 15 residues. Between the trimmed V and J ends, which lost 2 bases and 0 bases, there was a span of 12 bases. The germline V gene encodes CDR1 SGHRS and CDR2 YFSETQ. CDR3: CASSLGDPFSYEQYF. CDR3 nucleotide sequence: TGCGCCAGCAGCTTAGGGGATCCCTTCTCCTACGAGCAGTACTTC.